Below, one TCR beta chain is given with its context. Its specificity is not known. Through Arm-PCR of CDR3 regions and iRepertoire HTBI primers, TCR beta libraries were built. Original methodology: Analysis of the samples identified roughly 62 TRBV and more than eleven TRBJ segments. TCRdb processed the multiplex PCR reads anew with MiXCR; each CDR3 protein has one entry. The authors' filters were not applied to this entry. The sample holds more than 350,000 distinct CDR3 sequences, more than 13% seen once. Germline V lookup: CDR1 SQVTM, CDR2 ANQGSEA. This CDR3 comprises 17 residues. The trim removed 4 bases at V and 5 bases at J, leaving 14 bases unmatched. This specimen belongs to a study of regulatory T cells in long-lasting Graves disease. The sample's time point: newly diagnosed GD, antithyroid drugs for less than 3 months. Extracted RNA from PBMCs served as the source of the TCR library. Broader study findings: Persistent disease favored TRBV28, TRBJ1-2 and TRBJ2-5.

The same sample was also studied in work on T cells in Graves' hyperthyroidism and ophthalmopathy. That report adds: The HTBI set primed first-round TCR CDR3 RT-PCR.

The clonotype was recovered from a woman younger than 45 with Graves disease. This chain connects TRBV29-1 to TRBJ2-1; 10 nucleotides match TRBD2. Sequenced here: peripheral blood mononuclear cells (PBMCs), sampled at new diagnosis, from a patient treated with antithyroid drugs. In DNA form, the CDR3 reads TGCAGCGTTGCGTCGCAGCGGGAGGGCCCTCGGAACAATGAGCAGTTCTTC. This sequence encodes CSVASQREGPRNNEQFF.